These 21 T cell receptor beta chains were all obtained from the same sample, sequenced in a study of cytomegalovirus exposure and HLA in healthy donors. 13 Jbeta primers and 60 Vbeta primers were used for the PCR. Clones were read by immunoSEQ multiplex PCR, and TCRdb kept only the in-frame ones, dropping some. In the table there are 150,000 to 200,000 clones, approximately 80% of which are singletons. Sequencing used PBMCs. Every receptor here comes from a woman in her forties or fifties in good health and CMV-seropositive.

This clone was seen once. The chain recombines TRBV6-5 with TRBJ2-1; TRBD2 matches 9 bases. Losses at the gene ends were 2 bases for V and 8 bases for J; bases not matched to a gene: 10. The CDR3 runs to 16 residues. The germline V gene encodes CDR1 MNHEY and CDR2 SVGAGI. The CDR3 DNA follows: TGTGCCAGCAGTTACGACTCTGCTAGCGGGATCTATGAGCAGTTCTTC. Its protein product is CASSYDSASGIYEQFF.

J is TRBJ2-4 and V is TRBV19; TRBD1 matches at 10 bases. CDR1 and CDR2 from the germline V gene are LNHDA and SQIVND (reference sequence). The CDR3 loop spans 15 amino acids. The V segment lost 9 bases and the J segment 0 bases; nucleotides outside the gene matches: 5. CDR3: CASTGQGVAKNIQYF. CDR3 bases: TGTGCCAGCACCGGACAGGGGGTAGCCAAAAACATTCAGTACTTC. Using reference TRBV19 and TRBJ2-4 for the parts outside the CDR3, the full variable domain is DGGITQSPKYLFRKEGQNVTLSCEQNLNHDAMYWYRQDPGQGLRLIYYSQIVNDFQKGDIAEGYSVSREKKESFPLTVTSAQKNPTAFYLCASTGQGVAKNIQYFGAGTRLSVL.

The CDR3 sequence is CASSPLRGLAGELFF. DNA of the CDR3: TGTGCCAGCAGCCCTCTGCGGGGGTTAGCCGGGGAGCTGTTTTTT. V is TRBV25-1 and J is TRBJ2-2, with 7 bases identical to TRBD2. Per germline, CDR1 MGHDK and CDR2 SYGVNS. The CDR3 runs 15 residues. The V segment lost 6 bases and the J segment 6 bases; nucleotides outside the gene matches: 10. The full variable domain, rest sourced from reference TRBV25-1 and TRBJ2-2, is EADIYQTPRYLVIGTGKKITLECSQTMGHDKMYWYQQDPGMELHLIHYSYGVNSTEKGDLSSESTVSRIRTEHFPLTLESARPSHTSQYLCASSPLRGLAGELFFGEGSRLTVL.

The V call is TRBV4-3, the J call TRBJ2-1; 7 nucleotides align to TRBD1. The CDR3 is 16 residues long. Unmatched junction bases numbered 8, after V lost 4 bases and J lost 2 bases. Germline lookup yields CDR1 LGHNA and CDR2 YSLEER. CDR3 sequence: CASSPRQGSTYNEQFF. For the CDR3, the DNA is TGCGCCAGCAGCCCACGACAGGGTTCGACCTACAATGAGCAGTTCTTC.

The chain joins TRBV19 to TRBJ2-3; 8 nucleotides line up with TRBD2. The germline V gene has CDR1 LNHDA and CDR2 SQIVND (reference sequence). This CDR3 is built from 12 residues. V was clipped by 7 bases and J by 6 bases; unmatched bases: 3. CDR3 sequence (DNA): TGTGCCAGTACCCGGGGGGGGGATACGCAGTATTTT. It codes for CASTRGGDTQYF.

The J gene is TRBJ2-7, the V gene TRBV27; 11 bases are a match to TRBD2. V shed 3 bases and J 3 bases; nucleotides not matched to a gene: 10. The CDR3 runs 17 residues. Per the germline V gene, CDR1 is MNHEY and CDR2 is SMNVEV (reference sequence). The CDR3 nucleotides read TGTGCCAGCAGTTTTGGGGTAGCGGGGGGGAATTTCTACGAGCAGTACTTC. Protein: CASSFGVAGGNFYEQYF.

This clone was counted once. The V and J genes are TRBV30 and TRBJ1-5, with 9 bases matching TRBD1. V shed 4 bases, J shed 4 bases, and the junction held 5 bases outside the gene matches. This CDR3 has 14 residues. Germline V gene sequence: CDR1 GTSNPN, CDR2 SVGIG (reference sequence). For the CDR3, the DNA is TGTGCCTGGACCGAAGGACAGGGGAATCAGCCCCAGCATTTT. This translates into CAWTEGQGNQPQHF.

DNA for the CDR3: TGTGCCAGCAGCTTAACGGGACAGGTGGATTCACCCCTCCACTTT. It encodes CASSLTGQVDSPLHF. V and J are TRBV7-9 and TRBJ1-6; 8 bases match TRBD1. The CDR3 is 15 amino acids. V gave up 2 bases and J gave up 8 bases; unmatched junction bases: 5. Per germline, CDR1 SEHNR and CDR2 FQNEAQ (reference sequence).

On this clone itself: Other DNA variants within this sample encode the same CDR3. The chain has TRBV28 and TRBJ1-1, with D tentatively TRBD1 (5 bases). V was clipped by 2 bases and J by 11 bases, with 18 bases between them. The CDR3 consists of 14 residues. CDR1 MDHEN and CDR2 SYDVKM come from the germline V gene. CDR3: CASSLQGGSDEAFF. CDR3 nucleotide sequence: TGTGCCAGCAGTTTACAGGGCGGTAGTGATGAGGCTTTCTTT.

In this sample, this clone turned up once. The V and J genes are TRBV9 and TRBJ2-7; 7 bases map to TRBD1. The CDR3 runs 13 residues. CDR1 is SGDLS, CDR2 YYNGEE, per germline. V gave up 4 bases and J gave up 6 bases; unmatched junction bases: 7. The CDR3 region has the DNA TGTGCCAGCAGCCAAACAGGGGCTGGCGAGCAGTACTTC. Residues: CASSQTGAGEQYF.

The rearrangement uses TRBV7-9 and TRBJ1-2; D uncertain. Deletions cut 5 bases from V and 0 bases from J, with 7 bases between. CDR1 and CDR2 (germline): SEHNR, FQNEAQ (reference sequence). The CDR3 covers 13 residues. The CDR3 loop reads CASSLGANYGYTF. CDR3 bases: TGTGCCAGCAGCCTAGGAGCTAACTATGGCTACACCTTC. The whole variable domain, filled in from reference TRBV7-9 and TRBJ1-2, reads DTGVSQNPRHKITKRGQNVTFRCDPISEHNRLYWYRQTLGQGPEFLTYFQNEAQLEKSRLLSDRFSAERPKGSFSTLEIQRTEQGDSAMYLCASSLGANYGYTFGSGTRLTVV.

The gene calls are TRBV7-3 and TRBJ2-5, with TRBD1 identical over 7 bases. After removal of 1 base from V and 5 bases from J, the junction contained 10 bases not matched to a gene. There are 16 residues in the CDR3. Germline V gene sequence: CDR1 SGHTA, CDR2 FQGTGA. As DNA, the CDR3 is TGTGCCAGCAGCTTAATAGGGGGCGAGGGTCAGGAGACCCAGTACTTC. It translates to CASSLIGGEGQETQYF.

As regards this clone: Germline is not matched at one junction end, which may reflect a read error. This chain joins TRBV2 and TRBJ1-6; possibly TRBD1 for D (5 bases). The germline V gene has CDR1 SNHLY and CDR2 FYNNEI. The CDR3 spans 15 residues. Written as DNA, the CDR3 is TGTGCCAGCGGACCCCGGGGCGGGGATAATTCACCCCCCCACTTT. As protein: CASGPRGGDNSPPHF.

The chain couples TRBV7-2 to TRBJ1-4; perhaps TRBD1 as D (6 bases). The CDR3 covers 14 residues. The V gene's germline CDR1 is SGHTA and CDR2 FQGNSA. Trimming removed 1 base from V and 8 bases from J, with 11 bases in between. The CDR3 is CASSLGQVGEKLFF. CDR3 sequence (DNA): TGTGCCAGCAGCTTAGGACAGGTGGGCGAAAAACTGTTTTTT.

The chain links TRBV7-2 to TRBJ1-1; D is uncertain. V lost 3 bases and J 0 bases, leaving 17 bases between the germline ends. CDR1 SGHTA and CDR2 FQGNSA come from the germline V gene. The CDR3 extends over 17 amino acids. CDR3 in DNA: TGTGCCAGCAGCTTTAATCCGCTTCTTTACATGAACACTGAAGCTTTCTTT. As protein: CASSFNPLLYMNTEAFF.

The chain combines TRBV19 with TRBJ1-1, with 8 bases identical to TRBD1. Germline CDR1 LNHDA, CDR2 SQIVND (reference sequence). The CDR3 runs to 11 residues. Trimming at V came to 1 base and at J to 12 bases, leaving 1 base not matched to a gene. The CDR3 loop reads CASSIGQGTFF. In DNA form, the CDR3 reads TGTGCCAGTAGTATAGGACAGGGGACTTTCTTT.

This chain joins TRBV7-2 and TRBJ2-5, with 8 nucleotides matching TRBD1. The J call may not be correct, given that the DNA end is closer to TRBJ2-7. From germline, CDR1 is SGHTA and CDR2 FQGNSA. This CDR3 is 13 amino acids long. The CDR3 loop reads CASSYKGQDEQYF. CDR3 coding DNA: TGTGCCAGCAGCTACAAGGGACAGGACGAGCAGTACTTC.

The chain recombines TRBV7-2 with TRBJ2-5, with 12 bases identical to TRBD2. There are 16 residues in the CDR3. Germline assignment: CDR1 SGHTA and CDR2 FQGNSA. V gave up 3 bases and J gave up 5 bases; unmatched junction bases: 7. In nucleotides, the CDR3 is TGTGCCAGCAGCTTCCACCTAGCGGGGGGGCCCGAGACCCAGTACTTC. Translating it yields CASSFHLAGGPETQYF.

The chain carries TRBV2 and TRBJ2-3; TRBD2 matches at 8 bases. The germline V gene has CDR1 SNHLY and CDR2 FYNNEI. V shed 9 bases, J shed 1 base, and the junction held 12 bases outside the gene matches. The CDR3 spans 16 residues. The CDR3 is CASKKMEAGGTDTQYF. The CDR3 nucleotides read TGTGCCAGTAAAAAGATGGAAGCGGGGGGCACAGATACGCAGTATTTT.

A single count supports this clone. V is TRBV5-1 and J is TRBJ1-1; D call uncertain. The germline V and J ends were trimmed by 5 bases and 1 base, with 12 bases remaining between them. CDR3 length: 14 amino acids. Germline V gene sequence: CDR1 SGHRS, CDR2 YFSETQ. CDR3: CASRAPSGNTEAFF. Written as DNA, the CDR3 is TGCGCCAGCAGGGCCCCGTCAGGGAACACTGAAGCTTTCTTT.

This clone has only one observation. This rearrangement joins TRBV7-2 to TRBJ2-1, with 10 bases that match TRBD1. Germline V CDR1 and CDR2: SGHTA, FQGNSA. The junction had 3 bases not matched to a gene; V was cut back by 5 bases and J by 8 bases. The CDR3 is 13 amino acids. DNA for the CDR3: TGTGCCAGCAGCCTGGACAGGGGGTATGAGCAGTTCTTC. Its protein product is CASSLDRGYEQFF.